The clone carrying this T cell receptor (beta chain) was counted at least ten times. This sample is drawn from a study of neurological immune-mediated disorders. CDR3 size: 18 residues. V lost 4 bases, J lost 3 bases, and 13 bases stayed unmatched. Per the germline V gene, CDR1 is SGHRS and CDR2 is YFSETQ. TCRdb re-called the 5' RACE reads with MiXCR, one entry per CDR3 protein. The table records roughly 30,000 distinct CDR3 sequences, over 4% of them present only once. The sample taken for sequencing was PBMCs. This TCR was sampled from a young man in good health. The chain joins TRBV5-1 to TRBJ1-6; 7 positions agree with TRBD1. The CDR3 loop is CASSHGQAGPRYNSPLHF. The CDR3, as DNA: TGCGCCAGCAGCCACGGACAGGCCGGGCCCCGCTATAATTCACCCCTCCACTTT.